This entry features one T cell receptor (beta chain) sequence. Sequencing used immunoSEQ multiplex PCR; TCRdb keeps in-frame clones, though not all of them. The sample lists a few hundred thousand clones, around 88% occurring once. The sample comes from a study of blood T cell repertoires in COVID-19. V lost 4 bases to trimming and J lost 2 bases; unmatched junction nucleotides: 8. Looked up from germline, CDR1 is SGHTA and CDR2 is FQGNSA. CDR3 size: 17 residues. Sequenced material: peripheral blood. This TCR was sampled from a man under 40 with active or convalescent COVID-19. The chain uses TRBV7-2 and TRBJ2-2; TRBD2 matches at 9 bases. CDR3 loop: CASSSNPSGVNTGELFF. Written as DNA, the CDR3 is TGTGCCAGCAGCTCCAACCCTAGCGGGGTTAACACCGGGGAGCTGTTTTTT.